Each of the 5 T cell receptor beta chains below was sequenced from the same sample in a study of blood T cell repertoires in COVID-19. Profiled with immunoSEQ multiplex PCR; TCRdb holds only in-frame clones, not every one. This sample has some 48,000 clones, with over 75% found just once. What was sequenced was peripheral blood. These receptors were collected from an older woman with acute or convalescent COVID-19.

The rearrangement uses TRBV7-8 and TRBJ2-7; TRBD1 matches 7 bases. CDR3 length: 13 residues. Germline-derived CDR1 and CDR2 are SGHVS and FQNEAQ. Losses at the gene ends were 4 bases for V and 3 bases for J; bases not matched to a gene: 3. This CDR3 reads CASSSRTGYEQYF. The CDR3 region has the DNA TGTGCCAGCAGCTCCCGGACAGGCTACGAGCAGTACTTC.

The chain joins TRBV6-1 to TRBJ1-2; tentatively, D is TRBD1 (6 bases). V was cut by 0 bases and J by 8 bases, with 13 bases left in between. This CDR3 has 14 residues. CDR1 is MNHNS and CDR2 is SASEGT in the germline V gene. The CDR3 spells CASSEAQTGYGYTF. The CDR3 DNA reads TGTGCCAGCAGTGAAGCGCAAACAGGGTACGGCTACACCTTC.

In its sample, this clone was seen a few times. V gene TRBV19 combines with J gene TRBJ2-5, with 11 bases matching TRBD2. There are 16 residues in the CDR3. Germline assignment: CDR1 LNHDA and CDR2 SQIVND (reference sequence). J gave up 7 bases and V 5 bases, and 12 bases lay outside the gene matches. CDR3 bases: TGTGCCAGTAGTCCGGGAGGGACTAGCGGTGGGGTGACCCAGTACTTC. Translated: CASSPGGTSGGVTQYF. Combining the CDR3 with reference TRBV19 and TRBJ2-5 gives the whole variable domain DGGITQSPKYLFRKEGQNVTLSCEQNLNHDAMYWYRQDPGQGLRLIYYSQIVNDFQKGDIAEGYSVSREKKESFPLTVTSAQKNPTAFYLCASSPGGTSGGVTQYFGPGTRLLVL.

The chain combines TRBV14 with TRBJ2-7; the match to TRBD1 covers 7 bases. Germline CDR1 and CDR2: SGHDN and FVKESK. The trim removed 3 bases at V and 9 bases at J, leaving 11 bases unmatched. This CDR3 has 14 amino acids. The CDR3 coding sequence is TGTGCCAGCAGCCACGCAGGGGGACGGTTAGGGCAGTACTTC. Its protein is CASSHAGGRLGQYF. Supplemented by reference TRBV14 and TRBJ2-7, the full variable domain reads EAGVTQFPSHSVIEKGQTVTLRCDPISGHDNLYWYRRVMGKEIKFLLHFVKESKQDESGMPNNRFLAERTGGTYSTLKVQPAELEDSGVYFCASSHAGGRLGQYFGPGTRLTVT.

This chain joins TRBV5-4 and TRBJ1-3, with D possibly TRBD1 on 5 matching bases. Per the germline V gene, CDR1 is SGHNT and CDR2 is YYREEE (reference sequence). The CDR3 is 18 amino acids. The V gene lost 0 bases and the J gene lost 1 base, with 17 bases spanning the gap. The CDR3 coding sequence is TGTGCCAGCAGCTTGGGGGGTCCAGGACACTCGTCTGGAAACACCATATATTTT. Its translation is CASSLGGPGHSSGNTIYF.